This T cell receptor (beta chain) was retrieved from a study of T-cell reconstitution after alpha-beta-depleted transplantation in children. Broader study findings: Surviving recipient T cells and intrathymic progenitors accounted for some patients' high TCRbeta diversity at day 60. The study reportedly traced alpha-beta T cells about two months after transplant to several hundred expanded graft clones. After one year, T-cell counts and TCRbeta diversity mostly came from new T cells.

Between the trimmed V and J ends, which lost 3 bases and 4 bases, there was a span of 13 bases. The germline CDR1 and CDR2 sequences are DFQATT and SNEGSKA (reference sequence). This CDR3 spans 13 amino acids. The library targeted TCRbeta and was prepared with unique molecular identifiers. One entry per CDR3 protein results from TCRdb running MiXCR on the PCR reads. This table has approximately 230,000 distinct CDR3 sequences, 25% appearing once. Comments on this clonotype: Its antigen is unknown.

The starting material was PBMCs, obtained before TCRalphabeta/CD19-depleted stem cell transplant. V gene TRBV20-1 combines with J gene TRBJ2-7; D is perhaps TRBD1 or TRBD2 (5 bases each). The TCR originated in a girl aged 2 to 10 with Fanconi anemia, due to receive a stem cell transplant. CDR3: CSARWGFRYEQYF. CDR3 bases: TGCAGTGCTAGGTGGGGGTTTCGGTACGAGCAGTACTTC.